The source of this T cell receptor (beta chain) is a study of post-analysis software for immune sequencing data. About the research overall: Both relapsing-remitting and secondary progressive multiple sclerosis featured among the disease courses, as did progressive-relapsing multiple sclerosis.

Researchers reported that TCR beta cDNA libraries carried unique molecular identifiers. From around 1 to 10 million T cells, 500,000 or so cDNA molecules were obtained. TCRdb independently ran MiXCR on the PCR reads; one entry per CDR3 protein. Of around 770,000 distinct CDR3 sequences listed, 35% to 55% were seen once; the top ten hold roughly 4.5%. The receptor's source is a girl aged 5-17 years with multiple sclerosis. The sample consisted of blood.

The CDR3 nucleotides read TGCAGTGCTGATTGGGACACGGGTACCGGCTACACCTTC. Translation gives CSADWDTGTGYTF. V usage is TRBV20-1 and J usage is TRBJ1-2, with D possibly TRBD1 on 6 matching bases. From germline, CDR1 is DFQATT and CDR2 SNEGSKA (reference sequence). The CDR3 has 13 amino acids. V lost 5 bases to trimming and J lost 8 bases, with 18 bases between them.